This TCR beta chain derives from a study of patients and donors after allogeneic stem cell transplantation. TCRdb re-analysed the RT-PCR reads in MiXCR, keeping a single row per CDR3 protein. The table has 150,000 to 250,000 distinct CDR3 sequences, around two fifths seen once. Sequencing was done on a sample of blood, either unsorted or a sorted T cell fraction (not recorded which). The clonotype comes from a human donor who was either an allogeneic HSCT recipient or a stem cell or donor lymphocyte infusion donor (not recorded which). It is not recorded whose cells these are; they may come from a transplant donor.

The CDR3 DNA reads as TGTGCCACAGTTTTTGGTCAATGGGATGACAAAAACATTCAGTACTTC. Protein sequence: CATVFGQWDDKNIQYF. This chain connects TRBV12-3 or TRBV12-4 to TRBJ2-4; D not certain. The V end lost 10 bases, the J end lost 3 bases, and 22 bases lay between the germline ends. CDR3 length: 16 residues.